This record covers a single TCR beta chain. The multiple sclerosis control group comprised treatment-naive patients with stable or active relapsing-remitting disease. Negative isolation was used for CD8+ and CD4+ T cells, and FACS enrichment was applied to TEMRA cells. This entry belongs to a study of CD8 T cells in Susac syndrome. Reverse transcription of roughly 0.5 to 1 ug RNA was carried out with random hexamers. TCRdb analysed the immunoSEQ multiplex PCR reads with MiXCR anew, one entry per CDR3 protein. Of 200,000 to 250,000 distinct CDR3 sequences listed, more than 85% are singletons. V trimming: 5 bases; J trimming: 7 bases; junction bases outside the gene matches: 10. The germline gives CDR1 PRHDT, CDR2 FYEKMQ (reference sequence). The CDR3 is 16 amino acids.

This receptor was obtained from a human donor with multiple sclerosis. The sequenced sample consisted of CD8+ T cells from PBMCs. This chain uses TRBV13 with TRBJ2-2, with 10 positions matching TRBD1. Written as DNA, the CDR3 is TGTGCCAGCAGCCGCACGGGACAGGGGACGGGCGGGGAGCTGTTTTTT. This gives the protein CASSRTGQGTGGELFF.